This TCR beta chain was documented in a study of control samples from healthy donors and cancer patients. Per germline, CDR1 SEHNR and CDR2 FQNEAQ (reference sequence). Trimming took 5 bases from V and 1 from J, leaving 11 bases between them. This CDR3 is 15 amino acids long. TCRdb's copy holds only in-frame clones and misses some; the assay was immunoSEQ multiplex PCR. This table has roughly 150,000 clones, about 89% appearing once. This TCR was sampled from a man aged 25 to 40 in good health. Sequencing was performed on blood. J is TRBJ2-2 and V is TRBV7-9; a possible D gene is TRBD1 (6 bases). CDR3 coding DNA: TGTGCCAGCAGCCCCGGACAGAAGAACACCGGGGAGCTGTTTTTT. Protein sequence: CASSPGQKNTGELFF.